This TCR beta chain was profiled in a study of blood T cells in healthy people across ages. Findings of the study overall: Compared with aged donors, long-lived donors showed fewer expanded clones, suggesting selection. Diversity estimates drawn from one million T cells were deemed underestimates.

The CDR3 has 14 residues. V trimming: 2 bases; J trimming: 0 bases; junction bases outside the gene matches: 1. Germline values: CDR1 SNHLY, CDR2 FYNNEI. The use of a sample-barcoded 5' primer and a J-beta primer mix characterized a second PCR of about 6 to 11 cycles. Each of the cDNA molecules was tagged by a template-switch adaptor with 12 random nucleotides. TCRdb independently ran MiXCR on the 5' RACE reads; one entry per CDR3 protein. In the table there are around 1,500,000 distinct CDR3 sequences, 42% of which are singletons. As for this clonotype: Its antigen is currently unknown.

The receptor's source is a woman in her late teens or twenties in good health. The sample was blood. V and J are TRBV2 and TRBJ2-7; 7 bases align to TRBD1. The chain's CDR3 is CASSEWDSSYEQYF. The CDR3 DNA reads as TGTGCCAGCAGTGAATGGGACAGCTCCTACGAGCAGTACTTC.